This entry is about one T cell receptor (beta chain). This entry is derived from a study of blood T cell repertoires in COVID-19. The table came from immunoSEQ multiplex PCR; TCRdb's copy has only in-frame clones and leaves some out. The table includes some 200,000 clones, roughly 89% detected once. Categorization into cohorts depended on clinical history that participants reported. With 5 bases removed from V and 8 bases from J, the gap between germline ends came to 13 bases. The CDR3 length is 13 residues. This receptor was identified in a woman between 40 and 55 years old with acute COVID-19. The sample comprised PBMCs or T cells enriched from blood (not recorded which). The rearrangement joins TRBV12-3 or TRBV12-4 to TRBJ2-1, with D perhaps matching TRBD1 (6 bases). As DNA, the CDR3 is TGTGCCAGCAGTGCCCTTCCAGGGGATGAGCAGTTCTTC. Its protein is CASSALPGDEQFF.